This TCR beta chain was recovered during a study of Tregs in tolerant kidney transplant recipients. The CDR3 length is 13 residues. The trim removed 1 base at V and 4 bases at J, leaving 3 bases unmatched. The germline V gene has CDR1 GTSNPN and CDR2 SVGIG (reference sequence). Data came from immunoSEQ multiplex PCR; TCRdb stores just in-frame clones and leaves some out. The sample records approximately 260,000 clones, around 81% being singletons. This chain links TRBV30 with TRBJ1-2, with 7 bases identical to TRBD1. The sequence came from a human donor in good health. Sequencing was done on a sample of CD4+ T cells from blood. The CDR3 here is CAWSEQGFYGYTF. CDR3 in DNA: TGTGCCTGGAGTGAACAGGGGTTCTATGGCTACACCTTC.